The present entry profiles one T cell receptor (beta chain) with its context. Generated by immunoSEQ multiplex PCR, the TCRdb table keeps only in-frame clones and is missing some. The sample carries under 400,000 clones, around 90% recorded once. The data were obtained in a study of cytomegalovirus exposure and HLA in healthy donors. The germline V gene has CDR1 SGDLS and CDR2 YYNGEE. The ends were cut back, 0 bases at V and 2 bases at J, with 5 bases in the middle. This CDR3 spans 13 amino acids. This TCR came from a man aged 25 to 40 in good health and CMV-seronegative. The sample comprised PBMCs. The gene calls are TRBV9 and TRBJ1-1, with D unresolved. DNA for the CDR3: TGTGCCAGCAGCGTAGTCAGAAACACTGAAGCTTTCTTT. Translating it yields CASSVVRNTEAFF.